Shown below are 13 T cell receptor beta chains from a single sample sequenced in a study of T cell repertoires in cytomegalovirus infection. TCRdb passed the reads through MiXCR, listing each CDR3 protein once. Among about 680,000 distinct CDR3 sequences listed, more than 20% were seen once. Sample: CD8+ T cells from PBMCs. The receptor set was obtained from a human donor in good health (CMV status not recorded). Some clones in this sample may be carry-over from other donors' samples.

This clonotype occurred many times. CDR3 sequence: CASKQGNEQFF. Here the CDR3 DNA reads TGTGCCAGCAAACAGGGCAATGAGCAGTTCTTC. This chain links TRBV7-6 with TRBJ2-1; D is perhaps TRBD1 (6 bases). Deletions cut 7 bases from V and 6 bases from J, with 7 bases between. This CDR3 is built from 11 residues. CDR1 is SGHVS and CDR2 is FNYEAQ in the germline V gene.

This clonotype has ten or more counts. The genes are TRBV7-2 and TRBJ2-7; D ambiguous. Germline lookup yields CDR1 SGHTA and CDR2 FQGNSA. This CDR3 comprises 16 residues. The ends were cut back, 1 base at V and 1 base at J, with 14 bases in the middle. The CDR3 loop is CASSLGTGSASYEQYV. The CDR3 DNA is TGTGCCAGCAGCTTAGGTACGGGTAGTGCTTCCTACGAGCAGTACGTC.

This clonotype was observed many times. CDR3 protein: CASSFLGLRYEQYF. CDR3 coding DNA: TGTGCCAGCAGTTTTCTGGGCCTCCGCTACGAGCAGTACTTC. This chain uses TRBV28 with TRBJ2-7; D call uncertain. V was trimmed by 3 bases and J by 3 bases, leaving 12 bases between them. Germline V gene lookup returns CDR1 MDHEN and CDR2 SYDVKM. This CDR3 comprises 14 residues.

This clonotype was found many times. The chain uses TRBV27 and TRBJ1-1; no reliable D call. CDR1 is MNHEY, CDR2 SMNVEV, per germline (reference sequence). V lost 3 bases, J lost 6 bases, and 11 bases lay in between. The CDR3 contains 13 residues. The CDR3 DNA reads as TGTGCCAGCAGTTTCTCTTCTAGGGCTGAAGCTTTCTTT. Protein product: CASSFSSRAEAFF.

This chain joins TRBV6-2 or TRBV6-3 and TRBJ1-1; 7 bases match TRBD1. Trimming at V came to 2 bases and at J to 3 bases, leaving 3 bases not matched to a gene. CDR3 length: 14 residues. CDR1 is MNHEY, CDR2 SVGEGT, per germline. CDR3 amino acids: CASSYGTADTEAFF. In DNA form, the CDR3 reads TGTGCCAGCAGTTACGGGACAGCAGACACTGAAGCTTTCTTT.

The J gene is TRBJ2-3, the V gene TRBV5-4; either TRBD1 or TRBD2 may supply D (5 bases each). CDR3 length: 15 amino acids. CDR1 is SGHNT and CDR2 is YYREEE in the germline V gene (reference sequence). V lost 7 bases and J 2 bases, leaving 17 bases between the germline ends. DNA of the CDR3: TGTGCCAGCCAAGAGTCGAGGGGATCCACAGATACGCAGTATTTT. Translating gives CASQESRGSTDTQYF.

The rearrangement joins TRBV5-6 to TRBJ2-2, with a weak D call TRBD2 (5 bases). V gave up 4 bases and J gave up 6 bases, with 10 bases separating them. Germline-derived CDR1 and CDR2 are SGHDT and YYEEEE. The CDR3 totals 13 residues. Written as DNA, the CDR3 is TGTGCCAGCAGCGAGGTCGGGGCCGGGGAGCTGTTTTTT. Its protein is CASSEVGAGELFF.

Ten or more counts support this clonotype. The rearrangement uses TRBV6-1 and TRBJ2-2, with 7 positions matching TRBD1. V lost 8 bases, J lost 2 bases, and 5 bases stayed unmatched. Germline V lookup: CDR1 MNHNS, CDR2 SASEGT. This CDR3 comprises 14 residues. CDR3 protein: CASLDRENTGELFF. In DNA, the CDR3 is TGTGCCAGCTTAGACAGGGAAAACACCGGGGAGCTGTTTTTT.

CDR3 region: CSARQIEQFF. CDR3 nucleotide sequence: TGCAGTGCCCGACAAATTGAGCAGTTCTTC. J is TRBJ2-1 and V is TRBV20-1; D gene unclear. Deletions cut 6 bases from V and 9 bases from J, with 9 bases between. Germline V CDR1 and CDR2: DFQATT, SNEGSKA (reference sequence). There are 10 residues in the CDR3.

This clonotype appeared a single time. A much larger clone lies a single base off, so this may be a read error. The chain recombines TRBV28 with TRBJ2-7; 11 bases line up with TRBD1. Germline V CDR1 and CDR2: MDHEN, SYDVKM. This CDR3 has 14 residues. The chain's CDR3 is CASCFLGTGGEQYV. DNA for the CDR3: TGTGCCAGCTGTTTCCTCGGGACAGGGGGGGAGCAGTACGTC.

The chain combines TRBV29-1 with TRBJ2-1; TRBD2 aligns across 10 bases. Germline-derived CDR1 and CDR2 are SQVTM and ANQGSEA. The junction had 6 bases not matched to a gene; V was cut back by 1 base and J by 3 bases. This CDR3 region has 16 residues. The CDR3 DNA is TGCAGCGTTGAAGGGTTAATAGCGGGGGGCTACAATGAGCAGTTCTTC. The encoded protein is CSVEGLIAGGYNEQFF.

This clonotype occurred many times. V gene TRBV28 combines with J gene TRBJ2-3; 8 nucleotides align to TRBD2. With 3 bases clipped from V and 1 base from J, the junction kept 12 bases outside the gene matches. Germline-derived CDR1 and CDR2 are MDHEN and SYDVKM. The CDR3 extends over 18 amino acids. Here the CDR3 reads CASSFIELSRGGTDTQYF. The CDR3 DNA sequence: TGTGCCAGCAGTTTTATAGAGTTATCGCGGGGGGGCACAGATACGCAGTATTTT. The entire variable domain, with the rest obtained from reference TRBV28 and TRBJ2-3, is as follows: DVKVTQSSRYLVKRTGEKVFLECVQDMDHENMFWYRQDPGLGLRLIYFSYDVKMKEKGDIPEGYSVSREKKERFSLILESASTNQTSMYLCASSFIELSRGGTDTQYFGPGTRLTVL.

A few counts support this clonotype. The gene calls are TRBV2 and TRBJ1-2; perhaps TRBD1 as D (6 bases). This CDR3 region has 14 residues. The V end was cut by 11 bases, the J end by 4 bases, with 20 bases between. The germline V gene has CDR1 SNHLY and CDR2 FYNNEI. CDR3 in DNA: TGTGCCGTCAGGGTCGTCCGCAGGGGCTATGGCTACACCTTC. Protein product: CAVRVVRRGYGYTF.